This T cell receptor beta chain was identified in a study of T cell responses to AZD1222 COVID-19 vaccine. The CDR3 contains 19 residues. Germline V gene sequence: CDR1 SGHTA, CDR2 FQGNSA. Trimming took 2 bases from V and 2 from J; bases not matched to a gene: 15. Method: immunoSEQ multiplex PCR; TCRdb's copy keeps in-frame clones and lacks some. The data show 130,000 to 150,000 clones, approximately 88% seen once. Sequenced material: peripheral blood, taken on day 0 of AZD1222 vaccination. The TCR was taken from an adult in good health. This sequence joins TRBV7-2 and TRBJ2-7; 10 positions agree with TRBD1. The CDR3 nucleotides read TGTGCCAGCAGCTTAAGGGACAGGGGTGGGTTCGGGGGCCCCTACGAGCAGTACTTC. The encoded protein is CASSLRDRGGFGGPYEQYF.